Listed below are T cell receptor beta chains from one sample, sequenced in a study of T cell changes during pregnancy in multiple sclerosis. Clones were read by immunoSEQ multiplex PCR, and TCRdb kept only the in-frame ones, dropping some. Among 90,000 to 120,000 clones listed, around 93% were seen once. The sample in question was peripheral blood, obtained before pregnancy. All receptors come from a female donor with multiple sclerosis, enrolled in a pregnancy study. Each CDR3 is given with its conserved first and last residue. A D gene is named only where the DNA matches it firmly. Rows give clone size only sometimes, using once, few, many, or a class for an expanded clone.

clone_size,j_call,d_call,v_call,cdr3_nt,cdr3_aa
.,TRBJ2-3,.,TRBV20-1,TGCAGTGCTGGCCAGGCAGATACGCAGTATTTT,CSAGQADTQYF
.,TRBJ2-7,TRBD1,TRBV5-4,TGTGCCAGCAGCTCTCGACAGGGAGTTAGCGAGCAGTACTTC,CASSSRQGVSEQYF
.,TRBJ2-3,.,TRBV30,TGTGCCTGGATGGGGGGTCAGACTTTACACAGATACGCAGTATTT,CAWMGGQTLHRYAVF
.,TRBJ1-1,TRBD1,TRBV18,TGTGCCAGCTCACCAAGAAGGGACAGCGCGAACACTGAAGCTTTCTTT,CASSPRRDSANTEAFF
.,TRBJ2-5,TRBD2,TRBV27,TGTGCCAGCAGTTTATCGGTAGCGGGATCCGATCGGGAGACCCAGTACTTC,CASSLSVAGSDRETQYF
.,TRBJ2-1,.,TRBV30,TGTGCCTGGAGCCGACATAGGTGGCAACGGGGATTAAATGAGCAGTTCTTC,CAWSRHRWQRGLNEQFF
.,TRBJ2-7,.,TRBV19,TGTGCCAGCGGGACATATGGGTACGAGCAGTACTTC,CASGTYGYEQYF
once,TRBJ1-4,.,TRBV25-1,TGTGCCAGCAGTGAACCCCAGGGTGGGGAAAAACTGTTTTTT,CASSEPQGGEKLFF
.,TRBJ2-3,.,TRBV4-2,TGTGCCAGCAGAGAACAGTCGATCACAGATACGCAGTATTTT,CASREQSITDTQYF
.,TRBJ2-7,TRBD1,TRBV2,TGTGCCAGCAGTCGACAGGGTAGCTCCTACGAGCAGTACTTC,CASSRQGSSYEQYF
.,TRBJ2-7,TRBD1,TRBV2,TGTGCCAGCAGTCCTCGACAGGGTAGTCACGAGCAGTACTTC,CASSPRQGSHEQYF
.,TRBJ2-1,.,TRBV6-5,TGTGCCAGCAGCTTGAACCTCCGGGACAATCCTAAGTTCTTC,CASSLNLRDNPKFF
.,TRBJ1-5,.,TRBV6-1,TGTGCCAGCAGTGAGGGGGGACGGACAAGGGGCAATCAGCCCCAGCATTTT,CASSEGGRTRGNQPQHF
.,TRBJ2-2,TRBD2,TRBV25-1,TGTGCCAGCAGTGTACTAGCGGGAGGGCGTTTCACCGGGGAGCTGTTTTTT,CASSVLAGGRFTGELFF
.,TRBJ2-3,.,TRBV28,TGTGCCAGCAGCCGGGAGGGGACAGGGAAGGGAGATACGCAGTATTTT,CASSREGTGKGDTQYF
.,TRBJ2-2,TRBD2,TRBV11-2,TGTGCCAGCAGCTTAGATGCGGGAGGGTCGAACACCGGGGAGCTGTTTTTT,CASSLDAGGSNTGELFF
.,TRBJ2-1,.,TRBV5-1,TGCGCCAGCAGCCCTACCGGGAGCTCCTACAATGAGCAGTTCTTC,CASSPTGSSYNEQFF
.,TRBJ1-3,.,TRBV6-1,TGTGCCACCAGTGGGGTCTCAGTGCGGACCATATATTTT,CATSGVSVRTIYF
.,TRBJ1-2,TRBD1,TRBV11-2,TGTGCCAGCAGCTCCGACAGGGGGACGGGCTACACCTTC,CASSSDRGTGYTF
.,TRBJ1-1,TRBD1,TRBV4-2,TGTGCCAGCAGCCCTCGCCGGACAGGGAAAACTGAAGCTTTCTTT,CASSPRRTGKTEAFF
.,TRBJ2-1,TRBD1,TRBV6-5,TGTGCCAGCAGCCGACAGGGTGGGAGCAAGAGTGAGCAGTTCTTC,CASSRQGGSKSEQFF
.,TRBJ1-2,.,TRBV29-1,TGCAGCGTTGTTGGGGGCGATGGCTACACCTTC,CSVVGGDGYTF
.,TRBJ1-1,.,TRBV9,TGTGCCAGCAGCGTAGTAGCTCCGAAAGAGGGGGAGACGAACACTGAAGCTTTCTTT,CASSVVAPKEGETNTEAFF
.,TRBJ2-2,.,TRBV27,TGTGCCAGCAGCTCTAACACCGGGGAGCTGTTTTTT,CASSSNTGELFF
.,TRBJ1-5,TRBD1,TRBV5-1,TGCGCCAGCAGCTTGGGGGGACAGGGCCAGCCCCAGCATTTT,CASSLGGQGQPQHF
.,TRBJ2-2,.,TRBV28,TGTGCCAGCAGTTTAGCAGGGAACACCGGGGAGCTGTTTTTT,CASSLAGNTGELFF
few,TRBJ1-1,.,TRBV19,TGTGCCAGTAGTATGGTCTGGACAGCTGCTGAAGCTTTCTTT,CASSMVWTAAEAFF
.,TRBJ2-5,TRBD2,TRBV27,TGTGCCAGCAGTCCAGAAGCGGGAGTCAAAAAAGAGACCCAGTACTTC,CASSPEAGVKKETQYF
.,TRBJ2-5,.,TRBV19,TGTGCCAGTAGTAGTGAAGGGAGAGAGACCCAGTACTTC,CASSSEGRETQYF
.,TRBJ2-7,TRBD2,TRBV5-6,TGTGCCAGCAGCTTGACGGCGGGAGGATCCTACGAGCAGTACTTC,CASSLTAGGSYEQYF
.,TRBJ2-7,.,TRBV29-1,TGCAGCGTTGAAGTCCCGGGGACATTCGAGCAGTACTTC,CSVEVPGTFEQYF
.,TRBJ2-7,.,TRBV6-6,TGTGCCAGCAGTTACGCGACGGGGGTATCCGAGCAGTACTTC,CASSYATGVSEQYF
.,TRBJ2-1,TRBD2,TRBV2,TGTGCCAGCGGGGCTAGCGGGAGATGGTCCGACAATGAGCAGTTCTTC,CASGASGRWSDNEQFF
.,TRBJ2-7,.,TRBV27,TGTGCCAGCGGAGGGGGGGCCGAGCAGTACTTC,CASGGGAEQYF
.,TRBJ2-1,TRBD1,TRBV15,TGTGCCACCAGCGCCGGACAGGGCAATGAGCAGTTCTTC,CATSAGQGNEQFF
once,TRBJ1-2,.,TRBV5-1,TGCGCCAGCAGCTTGACAGGCGGCAACTATGGCTACACCTTC,CASSLTGGNYGYTF
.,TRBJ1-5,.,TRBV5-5,TGTGCCAGCAGCTTGGCGGGGGGCAATCAGCCCCAGCATTTT,CASSLAGGNQPQHF
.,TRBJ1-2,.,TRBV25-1,TGTGCCAGCAGTGGCTCAGGGATCTATGGCTACACCTTC,CASSGSGIYGYTF
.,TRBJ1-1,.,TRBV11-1,TGTGCCAGCAGGTTAGAGGGGGGGACCGGGGATCGCTCTGAAGCTTTCTTT,CASRLEGGTGDRSEAFF
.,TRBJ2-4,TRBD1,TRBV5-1,TGCGCCAGCAGCTTGCAGGGGGCTCTTAAAAACATTCAGTACTTC,CASSLQGALKNIQYF
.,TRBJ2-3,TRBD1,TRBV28,TGTGCCAGCAGTTTATCCGGACAGGGAGCGCAGTATTTT,CASSLSGQGAQYF
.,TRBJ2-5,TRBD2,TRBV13,TGTGCCAGCAGCTTGAGGCTAGCGGGCCACCAAGAGACCCAGTACTTC,CASSLRLAGHQETQYF
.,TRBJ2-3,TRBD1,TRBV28,TGTGCCAGCAGTTTGTACAGGGGGACAGATACGCAGTATTTT,CASSLYRGTDTQYF
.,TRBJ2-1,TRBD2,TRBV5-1,TGCGCCAGCAGCTCGGTGGCGGGAGGGAGTAATGAGCAGTTCTTC,CASSSVAGGSNEQFF
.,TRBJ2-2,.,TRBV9,TGTGCCAGCAGCTCCGCAGGTTCCACCGGGGAGCTGTTTTTT,CASSSAGSTGELFF
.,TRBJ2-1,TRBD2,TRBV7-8,TGTGCCAGCAGCTGGTTTACTAGCGGTCCCTACAATGAGCAGTTCTTC,CASSWFTSGPYNEQFF
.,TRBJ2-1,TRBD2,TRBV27,TGTGCCAGCAGTTTCGGCGGGAGGTGGGAGCAGTTCTTC,CASSFGGRWEQFF
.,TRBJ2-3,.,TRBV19,TGTGCCAGTAGTATCAGGGGTGATACGCAGTATTTT,CASSIRGDTQYF
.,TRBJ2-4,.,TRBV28,TGTGCCAGCAGTGATGCGGGGTCCAAAAACATTCAGTACTTC,CASSDAGSKNIQYF
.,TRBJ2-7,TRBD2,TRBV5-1,TGCGCCAGCAGCTTGGGTGGTCGGACTAGCGGGAGGCCCTACGAGCAGTACTTC,CASSLGGRTSGRPYEQYF
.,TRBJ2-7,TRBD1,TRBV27,TGTGCCAGCAGAACAGGGGTTTCCTACGAGCAGTACTTC,CASRTGVSYEQYF
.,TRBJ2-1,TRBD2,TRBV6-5,TGTGCCAGCAGTTTGGTCCCTAGCGGGACCTACAATGAGCAGTTCTTC,CASSLVPSGTYNEQFF
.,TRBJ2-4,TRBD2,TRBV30,TGTGCCTGGAACGGACTAGCGGAGCACCTAGCCAAAAACATTCAGTACTTC,CAWNGLAEHLAKNIQYF
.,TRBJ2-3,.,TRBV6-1,TGTGCCAGCAGTGAAGCAACGCTGGGTAGGGGTGGTAGTGCAGATACGCAGTATTTT,CASSEATLGRGGSADTQYF
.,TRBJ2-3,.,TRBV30,TGTGCCTGGAGTCGCGAGTTTCTTGATACGCAGTATTTT,CAWSREFLDTQYF
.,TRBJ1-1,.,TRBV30,TGTGCCTGGAGTGTACTACCAGAAGACACTGAAGCTTTCTTT,CAWSVLPEDTEAFF
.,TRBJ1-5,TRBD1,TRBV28,TGTGCCAGCAGTTCGGGGACAGGGAAGCAGCCCCAGCATTTT,CASSSGTGKQPQHF
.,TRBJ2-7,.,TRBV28,TGTGCCAGCAGTTTAATCTTGGCTGGCAGCTCCTACGAGCAGTACTTC,CASSLILAGSSYEQYF
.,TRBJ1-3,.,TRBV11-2,TGTGCCAGCAGCCGGACTGTGTCCTCTGGAAACACCATATATTTT,CASSRTVSSGNTIYF
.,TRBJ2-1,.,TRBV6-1,TGTGCCAGCAGGAATATGTTAGTAAGGGGTGAGCAGTTCTTC,CASRNMLVRGEQFF